The 21 T cell receptor beta chains listed next were all sequenced from one sample in a study of blood T cell repertoires in COVID-19. Clones were sequenced by immunoSEQ multiplex PCR, and TCRdb holds only the in-frame ones, with some missing. The repertoire consists of about 260,000 clones, with around four fifths occurring once and the leading ten covering about 2%. Input material: peripheral blood. The receptors were sampled from a woman older than 75 with acute or convalescent COVID-19.

The chain employs TRBV28 and TRBJ2-3; 11 bases fit TRBD2. CDR1 is MDHEN, CDR2 SYDVKM, per germline. The CDR3 loop spans 16 amino acids. The V and J ends lost 1 base and 5 bases, in that order; junction bases with no gene match: 5. The CDR3 sequence is CASSLSVAGGRDTQYF. CDR3 bases: TGTGCCAGCAGTTTATCGGTAGCGGGAGGGCGAGATACGCAGTATTTT. Variable domain in full (rest from reference TRBV28 and TRBJ2-3): DVKVTQSSRYLVKRTGEKVFLECVQDMDHENMFWYRQDPGLGLRLIYFSYDVKMKEKGDIPEGYSVSREKKERFSLILESASTNQTSMYLCASSLSVAGGRDTQYFGPGTRLTVL.

This chain links TRBV21-1 with TRBJ2-7; whether TRBD1, the table's D call, matches the DNA was not checked. TRBV21-1 is a documented pseudogene. This CDR3 is built from 24 residues. The CDR3 DNA follows: TGTGCCAGCAGCAAAACCCCGGGCCTCAGTAGGTTGGAATCCGGGACAGGGGAATCCTACGAGCAGTACTTC. This sequence encodes CASSKTPGLSRLESGTGESYEQYF.

V and J are TRBV18 and TRBJ1-1; D might be TRBD1 (5 bases). Trimming removed 5 bases at V and 4 bases at J, with 17 bases between. This CDR3 region has 15 residues. Germline lookup yields CDR1 KGHSH and CDR2 LQKENI. The CDR3 loop reads CASSSRAMGGTEAFF. The CDR3 DNA reads as TGTGCCAGCTCATCTCGGGCCATGGGGGGCACTGAAGCTTTCTTT.

This sequence joins TRBV4-3 and TRBJ2-5; 11 bases agree with TRBD2. Germline V gene sequence: CDR1 LGHNA, CDR2 YSLEER. This CDR3 contains 16 residues. The V segment lost 0 bases and the J segment 3 bases; nucleotides outside the gene matches: 3. The CDR3 reads CASSQDATSGEETQYF. The CDR3 DNA reads as TGCGCCAGCAGCCAAGATGCGACTAGCGGGGAAGAGACCCAGTACTTC.

The chain carries TRBV7-3 and TRBJ2-5; D call uncertain. CDR3 length: 13 residues. Germline V gene data show CDR1 as SGHTA and CDR2 as FQGTGA. Trimming stripped 0 bases from V and 2 bases from J, with 4 bases between. The CDR3 DNA reads as TGTGCCAGCAGCTTAACGAGACAAGAGACCCAGTACTTC. Its translation is CASSLTRQETQYF. The whole variable domain, remainder taken from reference TRBV7-3 and TRBJ2-5, is GAGVSQTPSNKVTEKGKYVELRCDPISGHTALYWYRQSLGQGPEFLIYFQGTGAADDSGLPNDRFFAVRPEGSVSTLKIQRTERGDSAVYLCASSLTRQETQYFGPGTRLLVL.

The CDR3 bases are TGTGCCAGCAGCTATATGGGGACTGGGGGAAACACCATATATTTT. Protein sequence: CASSYMGTGGNTIYF. The J gene is TRBJ1-3, the V gene TRBV7-9, with D possibly matching TRBD1 (5 bases). V was pared by 4 bases and J by 4 bases, with 14 bases between. Germline V gene data show CDR1 as SEHNR and CDR2 as FQNEAQ (reference sequence). The CDR3 has 15 amino acids.

The genes are TRBV27 and TRBJ1-6, with 12 bases that match TRBD1. J lost 9 bases, V lost 6 bases, and 12 bases had no gene match. The CDR3 runs 17 residues. Germline-derived CDR1 and CDR2 are MNHEY and SMNVEV (reference sequence). The CDR3 coding sequence is TGTGCCAGCAGGCCGGGGACAGGGGGCTCGGCTGGTTCACCCCTCCACTTT. Translating gives CASRPGTGGSAGSPLHF.

This chain joins TRBV30 and TRBJ2-1; D might be TRBD1 (6 bases). Germline CDR1 is GTSNPN and CDR2 is SVGIG (reference sequence). The CDR3 loop spans 14 amino acids. Trimming took 0 bases from V and 1 from J, leaving 7 bases between them. In nucleotides, the CDR3 is TGTGCCTGGAGTGTACAGGGATCCTACAATGAGCAGTTCTTC. Encoded protein: CAWSVQGSYNEQFF. Filled out from reference TRBV30 and TRBJ2-1, the complete variable domain reads SQTIHQWPATLVQPVGSPLSLECTVEGTSNPNLYWYRQAAGRGLQLLFYSVGIGQISSEVPQNLSASRPQDRQFILSSKKLLLSDSGFYLCAWSVQGSYNEQFFGPGTRLTVL.

The chain carries TRBV6-5 and TRBJ2-7; a weak D match, TRBD1 (6 bases). Trimming stripped 5 bases from V and 3 bases from J, with 8 bases between. This CDR3 contains 12 residues. Germline assignment: CDR1 MNHEY and CDR2 SVGAGI. This chain's CDR3 is CASSTGFYEQYF. CDR3 coding DNA: TGTGCCAGCAGTACAGGGTTCTACGAGCAGTACTTC.

V is TRBV9 and J is TRBJ2-1; TRBD2 aligns across 12 bases. Unmatched junction bases numbered 4, after V lost 3 bases and J lost 9 bases. This CDR3 comprises 14 residues. Germline-derived CDR1 and CDR2 are SGDLS and YYNGEE. The DNA of the CDR3 is TGTGCCAGCAGCGCCGGGACTAGCGGGCTTGAGCAGTTCTTC. It is translated as CASSAGTSGLEQFF.

The chain combines TRBV5-4 with TRBJ2-3, with TRBD2 matching over 11 bases. Germline V CDR1 and CDR2: SGHNT, YYREEE (reference sequence). The CDR3 loop spans 18 amino acids. Losses at the gene ends were 4 bases for V and 0 bases for J; bases not matched to a gene: 10. As DNA, the CDR3 is TGTGCCAGCAGCCCGAGACTAGCGGGGACCCCTAGCACAGATACGCAGTATTTT. Its translation: CASSPRLAGTPSTDTQYF.

V gene TRBV11-2 combines with J gene TRBJ2-7; 13 nucleotides match TRBD2. The germline V gene has CDR1 SGHAT and CDR2 FQNNGV. The J segment lost 6 bases and the V segment lost 5 bases, leaving 4 bases of the junction unmatched. This CDR3 is 14 amino acids long. In DNA form, the CDR3 reads TGTGCCAGCAGCCCAGGACTAGCGGGAGTCGAGCAGTACTTC. It encodes CASSPGLAGVEQYF. Full variable domain (rest looked up from reference TRBV11-2 and TRBJ2-7): EAGVAQSPRYKIIEKRQSVAFWCNPISGHATLYWYQQILGQGPKLLIQFQNNGVVDDSQLPKDRFSAERLKGVDSTLKIQPAKLEDSAVYLCASSPGLAGVEQYFGPGTRLTVT.

The chain employs TRBV5-1 and TRBJ2-1, with TRBD2 matching over 12 bases. CDR3 size: 14 residues. The germline V gene encodes CDR1 SGHRS and CDR2 YFSETQ. Trimming cost V 6 bases and J 8 bases; bases outside gene matches: 6. The CDR3: CASTSGRAGDEQFF. The CDR3 bases are TGCGCCAGCACTAGCGGGAGGGCCGGGGATGAGCAGTTCTTC.

A single count supports this clone. This chain connects TRBV5-1 to TRBJ1-1; perhaps TRBD1 as D (6 bases). This CDR3 region has 14 residues. Germline assignment: CDR1 SGHRS and CDR2 YFSETQ. Trimming shortened V by 3 bases and J by 3 bases, and 12 bases separated the two germline ends. As DNA, the CDR3 is TGCGCCAGCAGCTCTGGCCCAGGGGACACTGAAGCTTTCTTT. It yields the protein CASSSGPGDTEAFF.

The chain combines TRBV5-4 with TRBJ2-1; 9 nucleotides align to TRBD1. Germline CDR1 reads SGHNT; CDR2 reads YYREEE (reference sequence). The CDR3 extends over 13 amino acids. V was clipped by 0 bases and J by 8 bases; unmatched bases: 0. The CDR3 loop reads CASSLDRGHEQFF. CDR3 coding DNA: TGTGCCAGCAGCTTGGACAGGGGGCATGAGCAGTTCTTC.

This clone was counted between two and nine times. The chain combines TRBV3-1 (or the pseudogene TRBV3-2) with TRBJ2-3; 13 bases match TRBD2. The V gene's germline CDR1 is LGHDT and CDR2 YNNKEL (reference sequence). The J segment lost 5 bases and the V segment lost 5 bases, leaving 4 bases of the junction unmatched. The CDR3 loop spans 15 amino acids. Here the CDR3 DNA reads TGTGCCAGCAGCTCCCGACTAGCGGGGGGAGATACGCAGTATTTT. This translates into CASSSRLAGGDTQYF.

The chain combines TRBV6-6 with TRBJ2-7, with 10 bases identical to TRBD1. Germline V lookup: CDR1 MNHNY, CDR2 SVGAGI (reference sequence). This CDR3 comprises 14 residues. Trimming took 6 bases from V and 2 from J; bases not matched to a gene: 4. In DNA form, the CDR3 reads TGTGCCAGCAGACCCGGACAGGGGGCCTACGAGCAGTACTTC. Its translation is CASRPGQGAYEQYF.

The J gene is TRBJ1-4, the V gene TRBV7-8, with 8 bases aligning to TRBD1. The CDR3 has 16 amino acids. Trimming removed 2 bases from V and 0 bases from J; junction bases left unmatched: 2. In germline, CDR1 is SGHVS, CDR2 FQNEAQ. Here the CDR3 DNA reads TGTGCCAGCAGCTTATCACAGGGGGCAACTAATGAAAAACTGTTTTTT. Translated: CASSLSQGATNEKLFF.

In this sample, this clone turned up many times. The CDR3 DNA follows: TGTGCCAGCAGCTTAATCCAGGGTGGTGGCTACACCTTC. Its translation is CASSLIQGGGYTF. This chain connects TRBV11-1 to TRBJ1-2; the D gene is possibly TRBD1 (5 bases). This CDR3 has 13 amino acids. The germline V and J ends were trimmed by 2 bases and 7 bases, with 11 bases remaining between them. Germline values: CDR1 SGHAT, CDR2 FQDESV (reference sequence).

The chain couples TRBV7-2 to TRBJ1-3; 9 nucleotides agree with TRBD1. With 5 bases clipped from V and 2 bases from J, the junction kept 1 base outside the gene matches. The germline V gene has CDR1 SGHTA and CDR2 FQGNSA. The CDR3 contains 14 residues. The DNA of the CDR3 is TGTGCCAGCAGCACAGGGGGCCCTGGAAACACCATATATTTT. Translating it yields CASSTGGPGNTIYF. Full variable domain (rest looked up from reference TRBV7-2 and TRBJ1-3): GAGVSQSPSNKVTEKGKDVELRCDPISGHTALYWYRQSLGQGLEFLIYFQGNSAPDKSGLPSDRFSAERTGGSVSTLTIQRTQQEDSAVYLCASSTGGPGNTIYFGEGSWLTVV.

The chain carries TRBV14 and TRBJ1-1; D may be TRBD1 (6 bases). The CDR3 is 16 residues long. V was shortened by 1 base and J by 0 bases, with 12 bases between the two germline ends. Germline CDR1 is SGHDN and CDR2 is FVKESK. The chain's CDR3 is CASSQGPTGLNTEAFF. The CDR3 DNA reads as TGTGCCAGCAGCCAAGGCCCAACAGGGTTGAACACTGAAGCTTTCTTT.